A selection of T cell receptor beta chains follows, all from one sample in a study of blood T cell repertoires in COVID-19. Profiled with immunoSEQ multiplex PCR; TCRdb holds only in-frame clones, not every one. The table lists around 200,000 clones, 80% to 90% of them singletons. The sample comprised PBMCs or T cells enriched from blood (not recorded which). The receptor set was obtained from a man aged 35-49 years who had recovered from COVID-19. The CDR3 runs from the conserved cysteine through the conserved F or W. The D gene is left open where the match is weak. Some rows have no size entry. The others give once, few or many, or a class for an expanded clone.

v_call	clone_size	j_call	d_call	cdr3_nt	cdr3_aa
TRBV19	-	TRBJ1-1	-	TGTGCCAGTAGTATCAGGGAGGGTCCCCCTGAAGCTTTCTTT	CASSIREGPPEAFF
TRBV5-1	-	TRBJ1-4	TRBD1	TGCGCCAGCAGCCGGGACAGGGTTAATGAAAAACTGTTTTTT	CASSRDRVNEKLFF
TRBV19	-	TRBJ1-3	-	TGTGCCAGTACCCTCTCTGGAAACACCATATATTTT	CASTLSGNTIYF
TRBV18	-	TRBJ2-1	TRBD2	TGTGCCAGCTCACCACCAAAACTAGCGGGAGGGCGTGAGCAGTTCTTC	CASSPPKLAGGREQFF
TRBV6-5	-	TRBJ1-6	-	TGTGCCAGCAGTAATATGCTAAATTCACCCCTCCACTTT	CASSNMLNSPLHF
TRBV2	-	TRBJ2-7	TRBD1	TGTGCCAGCAGTGACTTGGGACAGGGTCTCAGCGAGCAGTACTTC	CASSDLGQGLSEQYF
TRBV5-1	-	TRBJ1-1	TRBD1	TGCGCCAGCAGGCTGGGGCCCGGGACAGGGAACACTGAAGCTTTCTTT	CASRLGPGTGNTEAFF
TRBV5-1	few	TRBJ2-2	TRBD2	TGCGCCAGCAGTTCGGGACTAGCATATACCGGGGAGCTGTTTTTT	CASSSGLAYTGELFF
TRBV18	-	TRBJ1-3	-	TGTGCCAGCTCCCCTTTAGACTCTGGAAACACCATATATTTT	CASSPLDSGNTIYF
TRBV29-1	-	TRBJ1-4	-	TGCAGCTCCCGCAGGGGTCAGGGTTGGTTTTCTTGGGAAAAACTGTTTTTT	CSSRRGQGWFSWEKLFF
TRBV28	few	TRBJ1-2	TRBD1	TGTGCCAGCAGCCAACCCTGGGACAGGGACTATGGCTACACCTTC	CASSQPWDRDYGYTF
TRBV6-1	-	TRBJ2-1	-	TGTGCCAGCTGTCAACCGGGGAATGAGCAGTTCTTC	CASCQPGNEQFF
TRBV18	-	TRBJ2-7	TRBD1	TGTGCCAGCTCACGGGACAGTGGGGACGAGCAGTACTTC	CASSRDSGDEQYF
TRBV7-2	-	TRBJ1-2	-	TGTGCCAGCAGCTCGGGGGAGACAAACTATGGCTACACCTTC	CASSSGETNYGYTF
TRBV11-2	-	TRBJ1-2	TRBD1	TGTGCCAGCAGCCCGTGGGGACAGAACTATGGCTACACCTTC	CASSPWGQNYGYTF
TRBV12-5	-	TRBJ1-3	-	TGTGCTAGTGGTCGACAGAAAAGCTCTGGAAACACCATATATTTT	CASGRQKSSGNTIYF
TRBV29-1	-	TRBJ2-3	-	TGCAGCGTTGAAAGGACAGCTACAGATACGCAGTATTTT	CSVERTATDTQYF
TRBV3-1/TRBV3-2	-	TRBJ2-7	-	TGTGCCAGCAGCCAAGATCCACGGGGCTCCTACGAGCAGTACTTC	CASSQDPRGSYEQYF
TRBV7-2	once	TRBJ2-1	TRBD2	TGTGCCAGCAGCTTAGTGTGGCGGGGGGGCAGTGAGCAGTTCTTC	CASSLVWRGGSEQFF
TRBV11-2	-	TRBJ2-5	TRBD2	TGTGCCAGCAGCTTAGGGGGACTAGCGGGAGAAGAGACCCAGTACTTC	CASSLGGLAGEETQYF
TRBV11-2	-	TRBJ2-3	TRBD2	TGTGCCAGCAGCTTAGATCGGGGAGGGGACACAGATACGCAGTATTTT	CASSLDRGGDTDTQYF
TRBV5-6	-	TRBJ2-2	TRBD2	TGTGCCAGCAGCTTGGCGGGGAGGGCGAGGACCGGGGAGCTGTTTTTT	CASSLAGRARTGELFF
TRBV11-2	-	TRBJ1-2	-	TGTGCCAGCAGCTTAGGAGGGCAATATGGCTACACCTTC	CASSLGGQYGYTF
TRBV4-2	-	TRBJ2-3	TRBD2	TGTGCCAGCAGCCAAGTCGGCGGGGGGAACACAGATACGCAGTATTTT	CASSQVGGGNTDTQYF
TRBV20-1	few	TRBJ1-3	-	TGCAGTGCTAGTGGTGAAGGGGCAACTGGAAACACCATATATTTT	CSASGEGATGNTIYF
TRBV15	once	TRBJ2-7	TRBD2	TGTGCCACCAGCCCCACCTCGGGGGGAGCGAGCTACGAGCAGTACTTC	CATSPTSGGASYEQYF
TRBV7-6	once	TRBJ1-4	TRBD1	TGTGCCAGCAGCTTAGCTGGGACAGGGTCGGAAAAACTGTTTTTT	CASSLAGTGSEKLFF
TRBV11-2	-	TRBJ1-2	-	TGTGCCAGCAGCTTAGACCAGGGGAGCTATGGCTACACCTTC	CASSLDQGSYGYTF
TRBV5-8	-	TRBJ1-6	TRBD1	TGTGCCAGCAGCCGGACAGGGGTGCGATCACCCCTCCACTTT	CASSRTGVRSPLHF
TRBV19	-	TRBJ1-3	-	TGTGCCAGTAGTATGTCCGTGTCTGGAAACACCATATATTTT	CASSMSVSGNTIYF
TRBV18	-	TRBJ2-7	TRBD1	TGTGCCAGCTCACCCCTCCGGGACAGGGTTGGGTACGAGCAGTACTTC	CASSPLRDRVGYEQYF
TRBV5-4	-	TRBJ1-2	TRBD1	TGTGCCAGCAGACCTGGCGGACAGGGACATGGCTACACCTTC	CASRPGGQGHGYTF
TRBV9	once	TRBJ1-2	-	TGTGCCAGCAGCGCCTTCGGTGGCTACACCTTC	CASSAFGGYTF
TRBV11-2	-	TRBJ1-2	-	TGTGCCAGCAGCTTCCTGACAGACTATGGCTACACCTTC	CASSFLTDYGYTF
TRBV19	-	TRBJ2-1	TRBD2	TGTGCCAGTACCCCGGCGGGAGGGGCCTACAATGAGCAGTTCTTC	CASTPAGGAYNEQFF
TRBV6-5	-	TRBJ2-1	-	TGTGCCAGCAGTTACTGGGGCGGCAGCTCCTACAATGAGCAGTTCTTC	CASSYWGGSSYNEQFF
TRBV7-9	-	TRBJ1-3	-	TGTGCCAGCAGCTTATTTAGGGGCTCTGGAAACACCATATATTTT	CASSLFRGSGNTIYF
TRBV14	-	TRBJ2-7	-	TGTGCCAGCAGCCAACAGACACTCGGGAGCGAGCAGTACTTC	CASSQQTLGSEQYF
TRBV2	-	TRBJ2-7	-	TGTGCCAGCAAACTAGGGTCGTATGAGCAGTACTTC	CASKLGSYEQYF
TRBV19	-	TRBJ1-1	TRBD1	TGTGCCAGTACTCTGGCGGACAGGGCTAAGGGCACTGAAGCTTTCTTT	CASTLADRAKGTEAFF
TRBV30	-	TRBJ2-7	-	TGTGCCTGGAGTAGGGCAGGGAAATACGAGCAGTACTTC	CAWSRAGKYEQYF
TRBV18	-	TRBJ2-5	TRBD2	TGTGCCAGCTCACCCAGACTAGCGGGGGAAGAGACCCAGTACTTC	CASSPRLAGEETQYF
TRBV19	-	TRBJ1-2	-	TGTGCCAGTACCCAAATGGCGGGAGGGGCCCTTAACTATGGCTACACCTTC	CASTQMAGGALNYGYTF
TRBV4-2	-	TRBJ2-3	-	TGTGCCAGCAGCCAAGGAGCGGACTCAGATACGCAGTATTTT	CASSQGADSDTQYF
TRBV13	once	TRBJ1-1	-	TGTGCCAGCAGCTCCGCAACGGGGTCGTACACTGAAGCTTTCTTT	CASSSATGSYTEAFF
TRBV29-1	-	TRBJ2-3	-	TGCAGCGCGAAGAGGAACAGGTTTTCGACTAGCACAGATACGCAGTATTTT	CSAKRNRFSTSTDTQYF
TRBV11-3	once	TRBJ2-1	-	TGTGCCAGCAGCCCCAGTGGCTATGAGCAGTTCTTC	CASSPSGYEQFF
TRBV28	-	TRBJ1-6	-	TGTGCCAGCAGGAGTGCGAATTCACCCCTCCACTTT	CASRSANSPLHF
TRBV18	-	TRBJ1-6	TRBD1	TGTGCCAGCTCACACGGACAGGGCCCTAATTCACCCCTCCACTTT	CASSHGQGPNSPLHF